These T cell receptor beta chains were read from a single sample in a study of cytomegalovirus exposure and HLA in healthy donors. Repertoires were generated with immunoSEQ multiplex PCR, while TCRdb's copy carries only in-frame clones and drops some. The sample lists roughly 180,000 clones, about 80% occurring once. Material: PBMCs. The receptor set was obtained from a man aged 25-45 years in good health and CMV-seronegative. Each CDR3 is given with its conserved first and last residue. D genes are given only for firm matches. Only part of the rows carry a size: once, few, many, or a class if the clone is expanded.

CASSPSSGGTYEQYF	TGTGCCAGCTCACCTTCTAGCGGGGGCACCTACGAGCAGTACTTC	TRBD2	TRBV18	TRBJ2-7	-
CASTPSQGYYGYTF	TGTGCCAGCACCCCAAGTCAGGGTTACTATGGCTACACCTTC	-	TRBV7-2	TRBJ1-2	-
CASSVAGTDTQYF	TGTGCCAGCAGCGTAGCCGGCACAGATACGCAGTATTTT	-	TRBV9	TRBJ2-3	few
CASSTISYRKITEAFF	TGTGCCAGCAGCACCATCTCGTACAGAAAAATCACTGAAGCTTTCTTT	-	TRBV21-1	TRBJ1-1	-
CASSFLPARGSTEAFF	TGTGCCAGCAGCTTCCTGCCCGCTCGGGGATCCACTGAAGCTTTCTTT	-	TRBV11-1	TRBJ1-1	-
CASRASKGYTF	TGTGCCAGCAGAGCCTCAAAGGGCTACACCTTC	-	TRBV6-5	TRBJ1-2	-
CASSGVGGATPDTQYF	TGTGCCAGCAGTGGGGTCGGGGGAGCTACCCCAGATACGCAGTATTTT	-	TRBV6-1	TRBJ2-3	once
CAISDQGLAGYNEQFF	TGTGCCATCAGTGACCAGGGACTAGCGGGTTACAATGAGCAGTTCTTC	TRBD2	TRBV10-3	TRBJ2-1	-
CASSLTRTSLNSPLHF	TGTGCCAGCAGCTTGACCAGGACTTCCCTTAATTCACCCCTCCACTTT	-	TRBV7-2	TRBJ1-6	few
CASSIESGGRAYNEQFF	TGTGCCAGTAGTATAGAGTCAGGCGGGAGGGCATACAATGAGCAGTTCTTC	TRBD2	TRBV19	TRBJ2-1	-
CASSPGTANYGYTF	TGTGCCAGCTCTCCCGGGACAGCTAACTATGGCTACACCTTC	TRBD1	TRBV18	TRBJ1-2	-
CASSSGGTEAFF	TGCGCCAGCAGCTCGGGGGGCACTGAAGCTTTCTTT	-	TRBV5-1	TRBJ1-1	-
CASSLGQDSTDTQYF	TGTGCCAGCAGCTTGGGACAGGATAGCACAGATACGCAGTATTTT	TRBD1	TRBV7-9	TRBJ2-3	few
CASSTGTGGGGANVLTF	TGTGCCAGTAGTACCGGGACAGGGGGCGGTGGGGCCAACGTCCTGACTTTC	TRBD1	TRBV19	TRBJ2-6	once
CARETGAPDTQYF	TGTGCCAGGGAAACTGGGGCCCCAGATACGCAGTATTTT	-	TRBV2	TRBJ2-3	-
CASKTDYNEQFF	TGTGCCAGTAAGACAGACTACAATGAGCAGTTCTTC	-	TRBV19	TRBJ2-1	-
CASSALGLASFTGELFF	TGTGCCAGCAGCGCCCTAGGGCTAGCAAGTTTCACCGGGGAGCTGTTTTTT	-	TRBV13	TRBJ2-2	-
CAWRSRTGTYGYTF	TGTGCCTGGAGGTCTAGGACAGGGACCTATGGCTACACCTTC	TRBD1	TRBV30	TRBJ1-2	-
CACRQGVSGNTIYF	TGTGCCTGCAGACAGGGGGTCTCTGGAAACACCATATATTTT	TRBD1	TRBV30	TRBJ1-3	-
CAWGAGGADTQYF	TGTGCCTGGGGGGCGGGAGGGGCAGATACGCAGTATTTT	TRBD2	TRBV30	TRBJ2-3	-
CASSVLRDNSYEQYF	TGTGCCAGCAGTGTACTTAGGGACAACTCCTACGAGCAGTACTTC	-	TRBV6-1	TRBJ2-7	-
CASSVGVLGTEAFF	TGTGCCAGCAGCGTCGGGGTCCTAGGGACTGAAGCTTTCTTT	-	TRBV9	TRBJ1-1	-
CASSVWDNQETQYF	TGTGCCAGCAGCGTATGGGACAACCAAGAGACCCAGTACTTC	-	TRBV9	TRBJ2-5	once
CAWSALIEDSPLHF	TGTGCCTGGAGTGCCCTTATTGAGGATTCACCCCTCCACTTT	-	TRBV30	TRBJ1-6	-
CASSSAPGPTGELFF	TGTGCCAGCAGCTCCGCCCCGGGTCCGACCGGGGAGCTGTTTTTT	-	TRBV5-4	TRBJ2-2	-
CASNSRYNSPLHF	TGTGCCAGCAATAGCAGATATAATTCACCCCTCCACTTT	-	TRBV28	TRBJ1-6	-
CASSYSRNTEAFF	TGTGCCAGCAGTTACTCCCGGAACACTGAAGCTTTCTTT	-	TRBV6-5	TRBJ1-1	few
CASSSPFTDTQYF	TGTGCCAGCAGCTCCCCCTTCACAGATACGCAGTATTTT	-	TRBV5-6	TRBJ2-3	-
CASSRFQENTEAFF	TGTGCCAGCTCACGGTTTCAGGAGAACACTGAAGCTTTCTTT	-	TRBV18	TRBJ1-1	-
CASSQVTAQPQHF	TGCGCCAGCAGCCAGGTGACAGCCCAGCCCCAGCATTTT	-	TRBV4-1	TRBJ1-5	-
CASSIGRDPEAFF	TGTGCCAGTAGTATAGGCAGGGATCCTGAAGCTTTCTTT	-	TRBV19	TRBJ1-1	-
CASRLDERTSGMIYEQFF	TGTGCAAGTCGCTTAGACGAGCGGACTAGCGGGATGATCTATGAGCAGTTCTTC	-	TRBV12-2	TRBJ2-1	-
CASRPPTGGAYEQYF	TGTGCCAGCAGGCCCCCTACAGGGGGCGCCTACGAGCAGTACTTC	TRBD1	TRBV6-6	TRBJ2-7	-
CASSPAGGPSSYEQYF	TGTGCCAGCAGTCCCGCGGGAGGGCCCAGCTCCTACGAGCAGTACTTC	TRBD2	TRBV11-2	TRBJ2-7	-
CASSVDWTGSQPQHF	TGTGCCAGCAGCGTAGATTGGACAGGGAGCCAGCCCCAGCATTTT	TRBD1	TRBV9	TRBJ1-5	-
CAWSVRGPGIFVGELFF	TGTGCCTGGAGTGTTCGAGGGCCCGGGATTTTCGTCGGGGAGCTGTTTTTT	-	TRBV30	TRBJ2-2	-
CATSRDWAREAFF	TGTGCCACCAGCAGAGATTGGGCTCGTGAAGCTTTCTTT	-	TRBV15	TRBJ1-1	once
CASSQSGGENSPLHF	TGCGCCAGCAGCCAGAGCGGGGGCGAAAATTCACCCCTCCACTTT	-	TRBV4-1	TRBJ1-6	-
CASRTTEMNTEAFF	TGTGCCAGCAGGACGACAGAAATGAACACTGAAGCTTTCTTT	-	TRBV6-6	TRBJ1-1	once
CASSLDLGIADTGELFF	TGTGCCAGCAGCTTAGATTTAGGGATAGCGGACACCGGGGAGCTGTTTTTT	-	TRBV11-3	TRBJ2-2	once
CASSLGGAGQFF	TGTGCCAGCAGCTTAGGTGGGGCTGGGCAGTTCTTC	-	TRBV7-9	TRBJ2-1	-
CASSLRDSDEKLFF	TGCGCCAGCAGCTTGCGGGACAGCGATGAAAAACTGTTTTTT	TRBD1	TRBV5-1	TRBJ1-4	-
CASSPRRVGGMNTEAFF	TGTGCCAGCAGCCCGAGGAGGGTAGGGGGCATGAACACTGAAGCTTTCTTT	TRBD1	TRBV5-8	TRBJ1-1	-
CASSLSGLAGGPSYEQYF	TGTGCCAGCAGCTTATCGGGACTAGCGGGAGGGCCCTCCTACGAGCAGTACTTC	TRBD2	TRBV27	TRBJ2-7	-
CAISGTAYNEQFF	TGTGCCATCAGTGGGACAGCCTACAATGAGCAGTTCTTC	-	TRBV10-3	TRBJ2-1	few
CATSVLAGLSRGTQYF	TGTGCCACTTCCGTCCTAGCGGGCCTCTCGCGGGGTACGCAGTATTTT	TRBD2	TRBV19	TRBJ2-3	-
CASSEGGEGNQPQHF	TGTGCCAGCAGCGAGGGGGGGGAAGGCAATCAGCCCCAGCATTTT	-	TRBV5-6	TRBJ1-5	-
CASSSGLAGGSSYNEQFF	TGCGCCAGCAGCTCGGGACTAGCGGGGGGTAGCTCCTACAATGAGCAGTTCTTC	TRBD2	TRBV5-1	TRBJ2-1	-
CASSSLAGGTTGEQYF	TGTGCCAGCAGCTCCTTAGCGGGGGGGACCACCGGGGAGCAGTACTTC	TRBD2	TRBV7-9	TRBJ2-7	-
CASSQDSGRSYEQYF	TGTGCCAGCAGCCAAGATAGCGGGAGGTCCTACGAGCAGTACTTC	TRBD2	TRBV4-2	TRBJ2-7	-
CASSQDVGTSGTDTQYF	TGCGCCAGCAGCCAAGATGTGGGGACTAGCGGCACAGATACGCAGTATTTT	TRBD2	TRBV4-3	TRBJ2-3	-
CASSVSGGSLLAKNIQYF	TGTGCCAGCAGCGTGAGTGGAGGTTCCCTTTTAGCCAAAAACATTCAGTACTTC	-	TRBV9	TRBJ2-4	-
CAIRCQGPNSPLHF	TGTGCCATCAGGTGCCAGGGCCCTAATTCACCCCTCCACTTT	-	TRBV19	TRBJ1-6	-
CASSQLGPGGQPQHF	TGCGCCAGCAGCCAATTAGGGCCAGGAGGTCAGCCCCAGCATTTT	-	TRBV4-1	TRBJ1-5	-
CASSLVGSSGEAFF	TGTGCCAGCAGCTTAGTTGGTTCGTCAGGTGAAGCTTTCTTT	-	TRBV11-2	TRBJ1-1	few
CASSRSQGSYEQYF	TGTGCCAGCAGCCGCTCACAGGGCTCCTACGAGCAGTACTTC	-	TRBV6-6	TRBJ2-7	-
CASAKGGPVETQYF	TGTGCTAGTGCCAAGGGGGGGCCAGTGGAGACCCAGTACTTC	-	TRBV12-5	TRBJ2-5	-
CASRPGTPYGYTF	TGCGCCAGCAGACCCGGGACACCCTATGGCTACACCTTC	-	TRBV5-1	TRBJ1-2	once
CASFRGQGNTEAFF	TGTGCCAGCTTCCGAGGACAGGGGAACACTGAAGCTTTCTTT	TRBD1	TRBV19	TRBJ1-1	once
CASSPPHPRDTEAFF	TGTGCCAGCAGCCCACCCCACCCTCGGGACACTGAAGCTTTCTTT	-	TRBV7-3	TRBJ1-1	-